This TCR beta chain was sequenced during a study of blood T cell repertoires in COVID-19. As for the study in general: Nucleic acid was either cDNA or gDNA, and it came from T cells, B-cell-depleted T cells, or PBMCs.

V lost 9 bases and J 1 base, leaving 5 bases between the germline ends. Germline lookup yields CDR1 KGHSH and CDR2 LQKENI. The CDR3 runs 11 residues. Seattle patients were enrolled during active infection and followed longitudinally. Method: immunoSEQ multiplex PCR; TCRdb's copy keeps in-frame clones and lacks some. This sample has 400,000 to 450,000 clones, with 85% to 90% found just once. The clonotype was recovered from a man between 18 and 35 years old with COVID-19, enrolled during active disease. Sequencing used peripheral blood. This chain connects TRBV18 to TRBJ2-3; D not resolved. CDR3 sequence reads: CASAGTDTQYF. In DNA form, the CDR3 reads TGTGCCAGTGCAGGCACAGATACGCAGTATTTT. The complete variable domain, with remaining parts taken from reference TRBV18 and TRBJ2-3, reads NAGVMQNPRHLVRRRGQEARLRCSPMKGHSHVYWYRQLPEEGLKFMVYLQKENIIDESGMPKERFSAEFPKEGPSILRIQQVVRGDSAAYFCASAGTDTQYFGPGTRLTVL.